This TCR beta chain was identified during a study of early T cells in non-severe SARS-CoV-2 infection. Individual cDNA molecules received unique molecular identifiers during library preparation. TCRdb analysed the 5' RACE reads with MiXCR anew, one entry per CDR3 protein. The table lists 55,000 to 65,000 distinct CDR3 sequences, more than 12% of them singletons. As regards this clonotype: Its antigen is currently unknown.

Study-level results: Private and CD4 specificities were missed by VDJdb matching, skewed to anti-spike CD8.

Sequenced material: whole blood, taken at baseline. This TCR was recovered from an adult who was a healthcare worker with PCR-confirmed SARS-CoV-2 infection or an uninfected control (not recorded which).

CDR3 in DNA: TGTGCCACCAGTGATTTTCCAGGCAGGGCCGAGGGCGAGCAGTACTTC. Its translation is CATSDFPGRAEGEQYF. The V gene is TRBV24-1, the J gene TRBJ2-7, with D perhaps TRBD1 or TRBD2 (5 bases each). The CDR3 extends over 16 amino acids. Germline assignment: CDR1 KGHDR and CDR2 SFDVKD. V was clipped by 1 base and J by 6 bases, with 18 bases between them.